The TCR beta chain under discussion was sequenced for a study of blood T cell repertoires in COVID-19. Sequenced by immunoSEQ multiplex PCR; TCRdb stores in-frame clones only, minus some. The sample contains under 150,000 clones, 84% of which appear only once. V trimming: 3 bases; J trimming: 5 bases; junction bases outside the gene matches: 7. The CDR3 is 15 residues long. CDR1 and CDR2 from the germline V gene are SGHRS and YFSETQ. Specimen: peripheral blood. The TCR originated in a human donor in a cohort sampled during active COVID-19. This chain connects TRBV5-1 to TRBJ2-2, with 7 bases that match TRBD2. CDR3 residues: CASSSPWGGTGELFF. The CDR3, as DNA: TGCGCCAGCAGCTCCCCCTGGGGGGGGACCGGGGAGCTGTTTTTT.